This T cell receptor (beta chain) was captured by sequencing in a study of tumor and adjacent non-tumor tissue in lung cancer. The study, taken as a whole, reports: Tumor tissue had significantly higher TCR diversity than normal lung. Tumor TCR diversity, when higher, was linked to shorter survival.

TCRbeta libraries were built with three rounds of nested PCR, modified from ARM-PCR. TCRdb reprocessed the multiplex PCR reads via MiXCR and lists one record per CDR3 protein. The data contain 90,000 to 110,000 distinct CDR3 sequences, about 64% of them seen just once; the ten biggest clones take up around 20%. This sample's RNA came from whole unsorted tissue. The normal lung tissue was taken more than 3 cm from the tumor edge. In germline, CDR1 is LGHNA, CDR2 YSLEER. CDR3 length: 16 amino acids. As concerns this clonotype: What it binds is unknown. One end of the junction fails to match germline, which may point to a read error.

This TCR derives from a man aged 60 to 75 with non-small cell lung cancer. The sequencing input was distant non-tumor lung tissue. The V call is TRBV4-3, the J call TRBJ2-3, with 7 nucleotides matching TRBD2. CDR3: CTSSQEFGGDLGTQYF. The CDR3 bases are TGCACCAGTAGCCAAGAGTTTGGGGGGGACTTGGGTACGCAGTATTTT.